The 27 T cell receptor beta chains below were found in one sample sequenced in a study of T cell responses to AZD1222 COVID-19 vaccine (dated by TCRdb to the early 2020s). This specimen's time point label, per the study, means: baseline before first vaccination. Libraries came from the immunoSEQ multiplex PCR assay. The immuneACCESS repertoire file appears here via TCRdb, limited to in-frame rearrangements. These files lack a portion of the clones; in checked studies, under half of the deficit traces to unresolved V genes, and the cause of the others is not known. Recorded for this sample are 100,000 to 150,000 clones; over 75% of them occurred a single time. In total, the top ten clones hold over 5.5% of the sample. Source: peripheral blood, taken on day 0 of AZD1222 vaccination. These receptors originate from an adult in good health.

The chain recombines TRBV4-3 with TRBJ1-5; D gene ambiguous. The CDR3 contains 13 residues. Trimming left V 0 bases short and J 7 bases short, with 7 bases between. CDR1 is LGHNA and CDR2 is YSLEER in the germline V gene. The DNA of the CDR3 is TGCGCCAGCAGCCAAGAATATACGCAGCCCCAGCATTTT. Translation gives CASSQEYTQPQHF.

A remark on this clone: One end of the junction is discordant with germline, which a read error may explain. The CDR3 spells CASSSSFNEQFF. As DNA, the CDR3 is TGTGCCAGCAGCTCGTCCTTCAATGAGCAGTTCTTC. The J gene is TRBJ2-1, the V gene TRBV5-6; D is undetermined. Germline V gives CDR1 SGHDT, CDR2 YYEEEE. The CDR3 sequence is 12 residues long.

This clone was observed a handful of times. The chain combines TRBV20-1 with TRBJ2-1, with D possibly TRBD2 on 5 matching bases. Trimming took off 3 bases at V and 11 bases at J, with 14 bases between the two ends. The CDR3 has 12 amino acids. CDR1 and CDR2 from the germline V gene are DFQATT and SNEGSKA (reference sequence). The CDR3 reads CSASNPSIKQFF. The CDR3, as DNA: TGCAGTGCTAGTAACCCTAGCATTAAGCAGTTCTTC.

The rearrangement links TRBV5-5 to TRBJ1-4; unclear D gene. Trimming pared 6 bases from V and 8 bases from J, leaving 11 bases between. Germline loops: CDR1 SGHKS, CDR2 YYEKEE (reference sequence). The CDR3 length is 12 residues. The CDR3 DNA reads TGTGCCAGCACTACGCCGGGGGAAAAACTGTTTTTT. It is translated as CASTTPGEKLFF.

The rearrangement links TRBV3-1 (or the pseudogene TRBV3-2) to TRBJ1-5; D may be TRBD1 (5 bases). CDR1 and CDR2 (germline): LGHDT, YNNKEL (reference sequence). CDR3 length: 12 residues. Trimming left V 5 bases short and J 6 bases short, with 8 bases between. CDR3 DNA: TGTGCCAGCAGCTTGGGGCGTCAGCCCCAGCATTTT. This gives the protein CASSLGRQPQHF.

The chain links TRBV5-1 to TRBJ1-2, with D perhaps TRBD1 (6 bases). The V and J ends lost 2 bases and 0 bases respectively, with 11 bases between them. Germline V CDR1 and CDR2: SGHRS, YFSETQ. The CDR3 is made up of 15 amino acids. The chain's CDR3 is CASSLHGTTNYGYTF. CDR3 sequence (DNA): TGCGCCAGCAGCTTACACGGGACAACTAACTATGGCTACACCTTC.

The chain recombines TRBV6-5 with TRBJ1-2, with TRBD1 as a possible D gene (5 bases). Germline loops: CDR1 MNHEY, CDR2 SVGAGI. Trimming took 5 bases from V and 3 from J, leaving 13 bases between them. This CDR3 has 14 amino acids. The CDR3 region is CASSPLGGDYGYTF. The CDR3 coding sequence is TGTGCCAGCAGTCCGCTGGGGGGGGACTATGGCTACACCTTC.

V is TRBV27 and J is TRBJ2-7; D call uncertain. The CDR3 has 13 residues. Germline values: CDR1 MNHEY, CDR2 SMNVEV (reference sequence). Deletions cut 3 bases from V and 6 bases from J, with 12 bases between. CDR3 sequence reads: CASSFGPTLEQYF. The DNA for the CDR3 is TGTGCCAGCAGTTTCGGCCCTACCCTCGAGCAGTACTTC.

This clone was detected a few times. This chain uses TRBV30 with TRBJ2-7; no definite D call. CDR1 is GTSNPN and CDR2 is SVGIG in the germline V gene (reference sequence). The V gene lost 3 bases and the J gene lost 2 bases, with 8 bases spanning the gap. The CDR3 covers 12 residues. DNA of the CDR3: TGTGCCTGGAGCTTAGGTCCCTACGAGCAGTACTTC. Its protein is CAWSLGPYEQYF. Combining the CDR3 with reference TRBV30 and TRBJ2-7 gives the whole variable domain SQTIHQWPATLVQPVGSPLSLECTVEGTSNPNLYWYRQAAGRGLQLLFYSVGIGQISSEVPQNLSASRPQDRQFILSSKKLLLSDSGFYLCAWSLGPYEQYFGPGTRLTVT.

The chain employs TRBV6-5 and TRBJ1-2; the match to TRBD1 covers 8 bases. This CDR3 has 13 residues. Trimming took 8 bases from V and 4 from J; bases not matched to a gene: 6. Germline V gene sequence: CDR1 MNHEY, CDR2 SVGAGI. The CDR3 sequence: CASRDRRFYGYTF. The CDR3 DNA reads TGTGCCAGCCGGGACAGGAGATTCTATGGCTACACCTTC.

This clone appeared a single time. The chain joins TRBV6-5 to TRBJ2-7, with no clear D. The V and J ends lost 7 bases and 3 bases respectively, with 10 bases between them. The length of the CDR3 is 12 residues. The germline gives CDR1 MNHEY, CDR2 SVGAGI. In DNA, the CDR3 is TGTGCCAGCACGGACGGTGTCTACGAGCAGTACTTC. Translating gives CASTDGVYEQYF.

J is TRBJ2-7 and V is TRBV6-6, with D maybe TRBD2 (5 bases). The germline gives CDR1 MNHNY, CDR2 SVGAGI (reference sequence). The CDR3 spans 12 residues. The V gene lost 5 bases and the J gene lost 3 bases, with 8 bases spanning the gap. The CDR3 loop is CASSTAGYEQYF. The CDR3 DNA reads as TGTGCCAGCAGTACCGCGGGCTACGAGCAGTACTTC.

CDR3 bases: TGTGCCAGCAGCCAAGACTGGGCGGGGCAGTTCTTC. This sequence encodes CASSQDWAGQFF. The rearrangement uses TRBV3-1 (or the pseudogene TRBV3-2) and TRBJ2-1, with D possibly matching TRBD2 (5 bases). The CDR3 runs 12 residues. V was trimmed by 0 bases and J by 12 bases, leaving 9 bases between them. Germline CDR1 reads LGHDT; CDR2 reads YNNKEL (reference sequence).

The V gene is TRBV6-5, the J gene TRBJ2-7, with 12 bases fitting TRBD2. Germline CDR1 MNHEY, CDR2 SVGAGI. The V and J ends lost 2 bases and 6 bases, in that order; junction bases with no gene match: 2. This CDR3 region has 14 residues. CDR3 bases: TGTGCCAGCAGTTACGGGACTAGCGGGTTCGAGCAGTACTTC. This translates into CASSYGTSGFEQYF.

The V gene is TRBV5-1, the J gene TRBJ1-2; D gene unclear. The CDR3 covers 14 residues. V lost 4 bases and J 1 base, leaving 11 bases between the germline ends. Germline CDR1 reads SGHRS; CDR2 reads YFSETQ. In DNA, the CDR3 is TGCGCCAGCAGCCCCCAGTCCGATAACTATGGCTACACCTTC. It specifies CASSPQSDNYGYTF.

This chain joins TRBV3-1 (or the pseudogene TRBV3-2) and TRBJ1-3; D call uncertain. V lost 0 bases and J lost 2, with 8 bases in between. The CDR3 extends over 15 amino acids. Looked up from germline, CDR1 is LGHDT and CDR2 is YNNKEL (reference sequence). CDR3 region: CASSQEALAGNTIYF. CDR3 nucleotides: TGTGCCAGCAGCCAAGAAGCGCTAGCTGGAAACACCATATATTTT.

J is TRBJ1-1 and V is TRBV7-9; no firm D call. V was cut by 5 bases and J by 1 base, with 8 bases left in between. The CDR3 runs to 13 residues. The V gene's germline CDR1 is SEHNR and CDR2 FQNEAQ (reference sequence). The CDR3 loop reads CASSEQTNTEAFF. CDR3 DNA: TGTGCCAGCAGCGAACAGACGAACACTGAAGCTTTCTTT.

The CDR3 DNA reads as TGTGCCAGCAGTGATTCCTGGGGATCCGATACGCAGTATTTT. Protein: CASSDSWGSDTQYF. The V call is TRBV6-4, the J call TRBJ2-3, with no clear D. The CDR3 contains 14 residues. The V end lost 3 bases, the J end lost 6 bases, and 13 bases lay between the germline ends. Germline V gene sequence: CDR1 MRHNA, CDR2 SNTAGT.

The chain links TRBV11-3 to TRBJ2-1; TRBD2 aligns across 10 bases. The CDR3 loop spans 14 amino acids. The ends lost 5 bases at V and 7 bases at J; junction bases unmatched: 5. Germline CDR1 and CDR2: SGHNT and YENEEA. CDR3 in amino acids: CASSDSGGRNEQFF. The CDR3, as DNA: TGTGCCAGCAGCGATAGCGGGGGGAGAAATGAGCAGTTCTTC.

V is TRBV7-3 and J is TRBJ1-1, with 12 bases fitting TRBD1. Germline assignment: CDR1 SGHTA and CDR2 FQGTGA. The CDR3 is 13 amino acids. V lost 5 bases to trimming and J lost 10 bases; unmatched junction nucleotides: 5. The CDR3 region is CASSRGQGARAFF. CDR3 DNA sequence: TGTGCCAGCAGCCGGGGACAGGGGGCGCGAGCTTTCTTT.

The chain joins TRBV11-2 to TRBJ1-1; D is uncertain. The CDR3 contains 13 residues. The V gene lost 8 bases and the J gene lost 5 bases, with 15 bases spanning the gap. The germline gives CDR1 SGHAT, CDR2 FQNNGV. DNA of the CDR3: TGTGCCAGCGGCGTAGATGGTGGGACTGAAGCTTTCTTT. Residues: CASGVDGGTEAFF.

This clone has just a few counts. Other DNA sequences in the sample encode the same CDR3. The J gene is TRBJ1-3, the V gene TRBV18; tentatively, D is TRBD1 (5 bases). The length of the CDR3 is 14 residues. V was trimmed by 2 bases and J by 0 bases, leaving 5 bases between them. Germline V lookup: CDR1 KGHSH, CDR2 LQKENI. CDR3 sequence reads: CASSPGTSGNTIYF. DNA for the CDR3: TGTGCCAGCTCACCAGGGACCTCTGGAAACACCATATATTTT. Variable domain in full (rest from reference TRBV18 and TRBJ1-3): NAGVMQNPRHLVRRRGQEARLRCSPMKGHSHVYWYRQLPEEGLKFMVYLQKENIIDESGMPKERFSAEFPKEGPSILRIQQVVRGDSAAYFCASSPGTSGNTIYFGEGSWLTVV.

The gene calls are TRBV2 and TRBJ1-2; D is undetermined. CDR1 is SNHLY and CDR2 is FYNNEI in the germline V gene. The CDR3 length is 15 residues. The V and J ends lost 0 bases and 4 bases respectively, with 12 bases between them. In DNA, the CDR3 is TGTGCCAGCAGTGAAGCGCTTTTGGAAGCCTATGGCTACACCTTC. This sequence encodes CASSEALLEAYGYTF.

The chain has TRBV11-3 and TRBJ1-2; 9 positions agree with TRBD1. This CDR3 spans 17 amino acids. Per the germline V gene, CDR1 is SGHNT and CDR2 is YENEEA. The J segment lost 7 bases and the V segment lost 5 bases, leaving 17 bases of the junction unmatched. In nucleotides, the CDR3 is TGTGCCAGCAGCGCCGGTCTTTCCGGGACAGGGCGTGGTGGCTACACCTTC. Protein sequence: CASSAGLSGTGRGGYTF.

This rearrangement joins TRBV7-6 to TRBJ1-6; D is ambiguous. The V end lost 6 bases, the J end lost 0 bases, and 9 bases lay between the germline ends. Germline CDR1 is SGHVS and CDR2 is FNYEAQ. The CDR3 is made up of 15 amino acids. The CDR3, as DNA: TGTGCCAGCAGTCTAGAGAGCTCCTATAATTCACCCCTCCACTTT. Its protein product is CASSLESSYNSPLHF.

V usage is TRBV11-3 and J usage is TRBJ1-1; D is perhaps TRBD1 (5 bases). V gave up 5 bases and J gave up 0 bases, with 13 bases separating them. The V gene's germline CDR1 is SGHNT and CDR2 YENEEA. This CDR3 region has 15 residues. The CDR3 loop reads CASSNRGRMNTEAFF. CDR3 nucleotides: TGTGCCAGCAGCAACCGGGGACGGATGAACACTGAAGCTTTCTTT.

This chain links TRBV6-2 or TRBV6-3 with TRBJ2-5; 7 bases align to TRBD2. CDR3 size: 15 residues. Germline V gene data show CDR1 as MNHEY and CDR2 as SVGEGT. The V segment lost 4 bases and the J segment 5 bases; nucleotides outside the gene matches: 10. CDR3 nucleotides: TGTGCCAGCAGTTCAGCGGACGGCGGGGGTGAGACCCAGTACTTC. This gives the protein CASSSADGGGETQYF.